The rows below give T cell receptor beta chains drawn from one sample of a study of blood T cells in healthy people across ages. TCRdb called the 5' RACE reads again in MiXCR, with one record for every CDR3 protein. The repertoire consists of some 640,000 distinct CDR3 sequences, with around 45% occurring once and the leading ten covering under 35%. Material: blood. The receptors were gathered from a woman aged 55-69 years in good health. Both conserved end residues are part of each CDR3. The D gene is left open where the match is weak. Clone size is given for some rows only: seen once, a few or many times, or a class if the clone is expanded.

abundance	v_gene	d_gene	len	j_gene	CDR3aa	CDR3nt
-	TRBV5-1	TRBD1	14	TRBJ1-4	CASSSGTVGEKLFF	TGCGCCAGCAGCAGTGGGACAGTCGGTGAAAAACTGTTTTTT
-	TRBV9	TRBD2	14	TRBJ2-5	CASTSGTPYNEQYF	TGTGCCAGCACTAGCGGAACTCCCTACAATGAGCAGTACTTC
-	TRBV7-2	TRBD2	16	TRBJ2-1	CASSLRASGRVYEQFF	TGTGCCAGCAGCCTAAGGGCTAGCGGGAGGGTCTATGAGCAGTTCTTC
-	TRBV7-2	TRBD2	15	TRBJ2-5	CASSLASGRFNEQYF	TGTGCCAGCAGCTTAGCTAGCGGGAGGTTTAATGAGCAGTACTTC
-	TRBV7-2	-	16	TRBJ2-3	CASSLRSRLTTDTQYF	TGTGCCAGCAGCTTAAGGTCGCGGTTAACCACAGATACGCAGTATTTT
-	TRBV6-6	TRBD2	15	TRBJ2-5	CVSSYGLAGEETQYF	TGTGTCAGCAGTTACGGGCTAGCGGGAGAAGAGACCCAGTACTTC
-	TRBV6-5	-	14	TRBJ2-7	CASSYYDSSSEQYF	TGTGCCAGCAGTTACTACGACAGTAGTAGCGAGCAGTACTTC
few	TRBV7-2	-	14	TRBJ2-7	CASRSRASPYEQYF	TGTGCCAGCAGATCCCGGGCTTCCCCCTACGAGCAGTACTTC
-	TRBV5-1	-	15	TRBJ2-1	CASSRKGPTFNEQFF	TGCGCCAGCAGTCGAAAGGGGCCGACCTTCAATGAGCAGTTCTTC
-	TRBV20-1	-	13	TRBJ2-2	CSARVSTAGELFF	TGCAGTGCTAGAGTTAGTACGGCCGGGGAGCTGTTTTTT
few	TRBV12-3/TRBV12-4	-	15	TRBJ2-1	CASNRGRGAYNEQFF	TGTGCCAGCAACCGAGGGCGGGGAGCCTACAATGAGCAGTTCTTC
-	TRBV2	-	14	TRBJ2-3	CASRGLGSTDTQYF	TGTGCCAGCAGAGGCCTGGGTAGCACAGATACGCAGTATTTT
few	TRBV3-1	-	16	TRBJ1-5	CASSQDTWGGNQPQHF	TGTGCCAGCAGCCAAGATACCTGGGGAGGCAATCAGCCCCAGCATTTT
-	TRBV27	-	14	TRBJ1-1	CANSKSVVNTEAFF	TGTGCCAACAGTAAATCGGTGGTGAACACTGAAGCTTTCTTT
-	TRBV11-2	TRBD1	14	TRBJ2-5	CASSFQTGWETQYF	TGTGCCAGCAGCTTTCAGACAGGGTGGGAGACCCAGTACTTC
many	TRBV4-2	-	18	TRBJ2-7	CASSQSSSRGVGSYEQYF	TGTGCCAGCAGCCAAAGCAGTTCGCGAGGGGTAGGTTCCTACGAGCAGTACTTC
-	TRBV5-1	-	16	TRBJ2-2	CANSLVTPTNTGELFF	TGCGCCAACAGCTTGGTTACACCTACGAACACCGGGGAGCTGTTTTTT
-	TRBV29-1	-	12	TRBJ2-5	CSVLQGSGEQYF	TGCAGCGTTTTACAGGGTTCAGGGGAGCAGTACTTC
-	TRBV30	-	13	TRBJ1-6	CAWSATPDSPLHF	TGTGCCTGGAGTGCGACTCCCGATTCACCCCTCCACTTT
once	TRBV4-2	TRBD2	14	TRBJ2-7	CASSHQREAYERYF	TGTGCCAGCAGCCACCAGCGGGAAGCGTACGAGCGGTACTTC
-	TRBV4-2	TRBD1	15	TRBJ2-2	CASSRSGGNTGELFF	TGTGCCAGCAGCAGGTCAGGGGGGAACACCGGGGAGCTGTTTTTT
-	TRBV2	-	16	TRBJ1-1	CASKIRGRGGNTEAFF	TGTGCCAGCAAAATTCGAGGGAGGGGAGGGAACACTGAAGCTTTCTTT
once	TRBV9	TRBD2	16	TRBJ2-3	CASSAGGPLTTETQYF	TGTGCCAGCAGCGCGGGAGGCCCATTAACCACAGAGACGCAGTATTTT
-	TRBV4-2	-	11	TRBJ1-3	CASTQRNTIYF	TGTGCCAGCACCCAACGAAACACCATATATTTT
few	TRBV28	TRBD2	13	TRBJ2-1	CASRGLSGTEQFF	TGTGCCAGCAGGGGACTTAGCGGGACTGAGCAGTTCTTC
-	TRBV6-6	-	17	TRBJ2-6	CASRSGTSDSGANVLTF	TGTGCCAGCAGGTCCGGGACATCCGACTCTGGGGCCAACGTCCTGACTTTC
-	TRBV30	TRBD1	14	TRBJ2-3	CARRTGITTDTQYF	TGTGCCCGCCGGACAGGGATCACCACAGATACGCAGTATTTT
-	TRBV28	TRBD1	16	TRBJ1-5	CASSFPRDRGNQPQHF	TGTGCCAGCAGTTTCCCACGGGACAGGGGAAATCAGCCCCAGCATTTT
-	TRBV3-1	-	13	TRBJ2-3	CTSRPASADTQYF	TGTACCAGCAGGCCGGCGTCGGCAGATACGCAGTATTTT
-	TRBV27	TRBD2	15	TRBJ2-7	CASSYGLAGASEQYF	TGTGCCAGCAGTTATGGACTAGCGGGAGCAAGCGAGCAGTACTTC
-	TRBV4-3	-	18	TRBJ1-3	CASSQDLTYFASGNTIYF	TGCGCCAGCAGCCAAGACCTGACATACTTCGCCTCTGGAAACACCATATATTTT
-	TRBV18	-	15	TRBJ2-5	CASSPTGHHQETQYF	TGTGCCAGCTCACCGACAGGCCACCACCAAGAGACCCAGTACTTC
-	TRBV20-1	TRBD1	15	TRBJ2-7	CSARPDRGLRYEQYF	TGCAGTGCTAGACCTGACAGGGGGCTTCGCTACGAGCAGTACTTC
few	TRBV14	-	16	TRBJ2-1	CASSPSAGSSYNEQFF	TGTGCCAGCAGCCCCTCCGCGGGCAGCTCCTACAATGAGCAGTTCTTC
-	TRBV12-5	-	17	TRBJ2-7	CASGFAPVGGSYNEQYF	TGTGCTAGTGGTTTTGCCCCCGTGGGAGGCTCCTACAATGAGCAGTACTTC
-	TRBV20-1	TRBD2	14	TRBJ2-1	CSAHLAALRLEQFF	TGCAGTGCACACCTAGCGGCCTTACGCCTTGAGCAGTTCTTC
-	TRBV6-2/TRBV6-3	-	11	TRBJ2-1	CASSYQREQFF	TGTGCCAGCAGTTACCAGAGGGAGCAGTTCTTC
-	TRBV6-2/TRBV6-3	TRBD1	15	TRBJ2-3	CASSYLLRGPDTQYF	TGTGCCAGCAGTTACTTACTCAGGGGGCCAGATACGCAGTATTTT
-	TRBV15	TRBD2	16	TRBJ2-7	CATSQWSSGSSYEQYF	TGTGCCACCAGCCAATGGTCTAGCGGGAGTTCCTACGAGCAGTACTTC
-	TRBV30	TRBD2	14	TRBJ2-4	CAWSGGLAPGIQYF	TGTGCCTGGAGTGGGGGACTAGCCCCCGGCATTCAGTACTTC
few	TRBV4-1	-	16	TRBJ2-1	CASSQGSDSSYNEQFF	TGCGCCAGCAGCCAGGGGAGCGACAGCTCCTACAATGAGCAGTTCTTC
-	TRBV7-2	-	13	TRBJ2-1	CASSLAPTEPVFF	TGTGCCAGCAGCTTAGCTCCGACGGAGCCCGTGTTCTTC
-	TRBV24-1	TRBD1	15	TRBJ2-5	CATRPGQGAQETQYF	TGTGCCACCAGACCGGGACAGGGGGCCCAAGAGACCCAGTACTTC
-	TRBV20-1	-	14	TRBJ1-1	CSARDRRGGTEAFF	TGCAGTGCTAGAGATCGGAGGGGGGGCACTGAAGCTTTCTTT
-	TRBV6-6	TRBD2	14	TRBJ2-7	CASSRLAENNEQYF	TGTGCCAGCAGCCGACTAGCGGAAAACAATGAGCAGTACTTC
-	TRBV20-1	-	13	TRBJ2-7	CSARAPGTYEQYF	TGCAGTGCTAGAGCCCCGGGGACCTACGAGCAGTACTTC
-	TRBV4-3	TRBD1	14	TRBJ2-7	CASSHDRGSYEQYF	TGCGCCAGCAGCCATGACAGGGGGTCATACGAGCAGTACTTC
-	TRBV28	TRBD1	17	TRBJ1-5	CASSHRQGASRNQPQHF	TGTGCCAGCAGTCATCGACAGGGGGCGAGTCGCAATCAGCCCCAGCATTTT
many	TRBV25-1	-	12	TRBJ2-6	CASRSGANVLTF	TGTGCCAGCAGATCCGGGGCCAACGTCCTGACTTTC
-	TRBV6-5	-	13	TRBJ2-1	CASTKGSISEQFF	TGTGCCAGCACTAAAGGGAGTATCAGTGAGCAGTTCTTC
many	TRBV15	-	13	TRBJ2-5	CATSSDPQETQYF	TGTGCCACCAGTTCGGACCCCCAAGAGACCCAGTACTTC